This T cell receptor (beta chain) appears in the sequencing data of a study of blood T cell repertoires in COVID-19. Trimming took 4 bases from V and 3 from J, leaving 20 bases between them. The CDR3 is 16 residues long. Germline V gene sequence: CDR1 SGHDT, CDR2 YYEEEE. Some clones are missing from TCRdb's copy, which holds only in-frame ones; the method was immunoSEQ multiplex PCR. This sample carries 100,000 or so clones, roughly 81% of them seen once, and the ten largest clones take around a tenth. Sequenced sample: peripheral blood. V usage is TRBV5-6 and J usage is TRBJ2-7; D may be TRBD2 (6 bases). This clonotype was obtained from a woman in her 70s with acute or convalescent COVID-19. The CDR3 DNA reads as TGTGCCAGCAGCCCCGGGGGAGGACTATCTTTCTACGAGCAGTACTTC. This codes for CASSPGGGLSFYEQYF.